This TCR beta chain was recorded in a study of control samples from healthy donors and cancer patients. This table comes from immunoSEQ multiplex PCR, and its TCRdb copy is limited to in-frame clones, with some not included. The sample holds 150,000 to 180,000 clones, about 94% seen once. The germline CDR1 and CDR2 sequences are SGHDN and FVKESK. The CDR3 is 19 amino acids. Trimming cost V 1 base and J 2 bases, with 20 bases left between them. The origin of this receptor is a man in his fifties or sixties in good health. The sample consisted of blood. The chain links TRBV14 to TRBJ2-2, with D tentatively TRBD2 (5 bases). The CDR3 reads CASSQGIRADTNNTGELFF. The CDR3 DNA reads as TGTGCCAGCAGCCAAGGGATACGAGCGGATACCAACAACACCGGGGAGCTGTTTTTT.